This TCR beta chain was obtained from a study of T cells expressing NK-cell markers. Overall study context: Sequencing of TCR beta repertoires drew on sorted CD3+CD56+NKG2C+, CD3+CD56+NKG2C- and CD3+CD56-NKG2C+ T cells. Sequenced donors, eight in total, included seven who were HCMV-seropositive and one who was seronegative. Whole-study results and caveats: Each of several donors carried dominant NKG2C+ clonotypes accounting for about 1.0-7.0% of CD8+ T cells.

Comments on this clonotype: The antigen is not known.

This CDR3 is 13 amino acids long. Germline CDR1 KGHDR, CDR2 SFDVKD. Synthesis of TCR beta cDNA relied on 5'RACE template switching carrying UMIs. TCRdb reprocessed the 5' RACE reads and reports one entry per CDR3 protein, with no DNA. This listing includes 500,000 to 700,000 distinct CDR3 sequences. Sequences were obtained from blood T cells: a sorted CD56 or NKG2C T cell subset, CD4+ or CD8+ T cells, or bulk PBMC T cells (not recorded which). This chain uses TRBV24-1 with TRBJ1-2; as DNA is missing, the TRBD1 call by TCRdb cannot be tested. The sequence derives from a young man in good health. The CDR3 loop reads CATSDTTGVGYTF.